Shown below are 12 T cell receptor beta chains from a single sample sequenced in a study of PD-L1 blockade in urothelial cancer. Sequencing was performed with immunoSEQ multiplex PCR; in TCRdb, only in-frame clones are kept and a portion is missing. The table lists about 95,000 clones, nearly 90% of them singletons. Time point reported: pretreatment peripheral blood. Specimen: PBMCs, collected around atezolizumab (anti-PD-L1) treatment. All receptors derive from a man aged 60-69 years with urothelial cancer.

The CDR3 DNA follows: TGCAGCGGGGGACTAGCGGGAGGAGAGACCCAGTACTTC. Its protein is CSGGLAGGETQYF. V and J are TRBV29-1 and TRBJ2-5; TRBD2 matches at 15 bases. CDR3 length equals 13 residues. V shed 7 bases and J 4 bases; nucleotides not matched to a gene: 1. Germline assignment: CDR1 SQVTM and CDR2 ANQGSEA.

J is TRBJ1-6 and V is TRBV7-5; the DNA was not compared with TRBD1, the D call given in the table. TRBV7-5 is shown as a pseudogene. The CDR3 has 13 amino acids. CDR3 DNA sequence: TGTGTCAGAAGGCCTACAGAAAATTCACCCCTCCACTTT. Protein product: CVRRPTENSPLHF.

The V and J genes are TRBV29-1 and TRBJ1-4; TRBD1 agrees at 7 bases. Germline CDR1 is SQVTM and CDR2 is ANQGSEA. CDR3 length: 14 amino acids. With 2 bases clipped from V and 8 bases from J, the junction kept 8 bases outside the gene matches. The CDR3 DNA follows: TGCAGCGTTGAAAGGAGACAGGGATCGGAAAAACTGTTTTTT. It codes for CSVERRQGSEKLFF.

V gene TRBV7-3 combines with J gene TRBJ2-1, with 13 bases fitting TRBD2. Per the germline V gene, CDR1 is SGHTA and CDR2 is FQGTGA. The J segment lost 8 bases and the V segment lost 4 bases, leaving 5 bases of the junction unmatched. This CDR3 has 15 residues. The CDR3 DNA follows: TGTGCCAGCAGCTCCACCGGGACTAGCGGGGATGAGCAGTTCTTC. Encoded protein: CASSSTGTSGDEQFF.

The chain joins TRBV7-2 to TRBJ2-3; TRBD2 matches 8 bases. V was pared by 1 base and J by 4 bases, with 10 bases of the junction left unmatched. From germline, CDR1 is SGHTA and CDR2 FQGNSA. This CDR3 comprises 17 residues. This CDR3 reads CASSLGAFAGGSDTQYF. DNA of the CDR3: TGTGCCAGCAGCTTAGGAGCGTTCGCGGGGGGCTCAGATACGCAGTATTTT.

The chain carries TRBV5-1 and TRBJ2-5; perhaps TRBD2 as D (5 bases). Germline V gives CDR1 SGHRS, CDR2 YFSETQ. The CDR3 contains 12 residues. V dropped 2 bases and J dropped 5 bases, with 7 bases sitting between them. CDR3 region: CASSFERETQYF. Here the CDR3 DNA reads TGCGCCAGCAGCTTCGAGCGGGAGACCCAGTACTTC.

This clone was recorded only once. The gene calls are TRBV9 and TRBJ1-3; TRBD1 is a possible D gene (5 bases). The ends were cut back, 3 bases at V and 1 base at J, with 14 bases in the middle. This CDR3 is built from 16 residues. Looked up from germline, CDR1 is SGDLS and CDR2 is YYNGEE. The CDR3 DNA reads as TGTGCCAGCAGCGGACTAGACGGGGGTTCTGGAAACACCATATATTTT. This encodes CASSGLDGGSGNTIYF.

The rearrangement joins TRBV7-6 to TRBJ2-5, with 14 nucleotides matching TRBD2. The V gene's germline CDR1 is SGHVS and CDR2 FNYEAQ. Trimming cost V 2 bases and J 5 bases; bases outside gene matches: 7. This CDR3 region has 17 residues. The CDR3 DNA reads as TGTGCCAGCAGCTTATGGGGACTAGCGGGAGCCCGGGAGACCCAGTACTTC. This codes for CASSLWGLAGARETQYF.

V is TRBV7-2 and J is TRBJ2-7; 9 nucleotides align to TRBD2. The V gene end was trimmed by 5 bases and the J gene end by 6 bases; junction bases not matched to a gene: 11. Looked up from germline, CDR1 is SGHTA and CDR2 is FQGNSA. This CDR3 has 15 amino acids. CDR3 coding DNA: TGTGCCAGCAGCGCGGGACTAGCCGGCAGTGGCGAGCAGTACTTC. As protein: CASSAGLAGSGEQYF.

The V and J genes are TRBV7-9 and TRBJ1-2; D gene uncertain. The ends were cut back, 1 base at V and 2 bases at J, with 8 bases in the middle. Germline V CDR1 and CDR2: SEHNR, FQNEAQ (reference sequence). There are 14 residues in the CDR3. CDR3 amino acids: CASSLGGMNYGYTF. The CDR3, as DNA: TGTGCCAGCAGCTTAGGAGGGATGAACTATGGCTACACCTTC.

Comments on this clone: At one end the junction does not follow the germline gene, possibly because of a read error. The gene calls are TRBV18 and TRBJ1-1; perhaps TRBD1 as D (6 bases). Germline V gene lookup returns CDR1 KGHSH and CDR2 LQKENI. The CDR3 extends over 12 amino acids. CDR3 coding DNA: TGTGCCAGCTCAGAGGGGGAGGGGGTCCGGATTTTT. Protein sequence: CASSEGEGVRIF.

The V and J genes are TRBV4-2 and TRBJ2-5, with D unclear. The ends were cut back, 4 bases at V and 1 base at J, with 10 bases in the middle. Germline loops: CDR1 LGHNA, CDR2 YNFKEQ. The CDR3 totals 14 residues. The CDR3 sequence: CASSPERLQETQYF. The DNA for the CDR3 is TGTGCCAGCAGCCCAGAAAGACTCCAAGAGACCCAGTACTTC.